Detailed here is one T cell receptor beta chain. The sample originates from a study of T cell changes during pregnancy in multiple sclerosis. Sequencing was performed with immunoSEQ multiplex PCR; in TCRdb, only in-frame clones are kept and a portion is missing. The sample includes tens of thousands of clones, 75% to 95% of them seen just once. V lost 3 bases and J lost 4; bases outside the gene matches: 3. The CDR3 spans 14 residues. The germline V gene encodes CDR1 GTSNPN and CDR2 SVGIG (reference sequence). The chain joins TRBV30 to TRBJ2-3; 11 bases are a match to TRBD2. The TCR was taken from a female donor in good health, enrolled as a control in a pregnancy study. The source was CD4+ T cells from peripheral blood mononuclear cells, collected in the third trimester of pregnancy. CDR3 protein: CAWSRLAGPDTQYF. In DNA form, the CDR3 reads TGTGCCTGGAGCCGACTAGCGGGGCCAGATACGCAGTATTTT. The full variable domain, in which reference TRBV30 and TRBJ2-3 provide the parts outside the CDR3, is SQTIHQWPATLVQPVGSPLSLECTVEGTSNPNLYWYRQAAGRGLQLLFYSVGIGQISSEVPQNLSASRPQDRQFILSSKKLLLSDSGFYLCAWSRLAGPDTQYFGPGTRLTVL.